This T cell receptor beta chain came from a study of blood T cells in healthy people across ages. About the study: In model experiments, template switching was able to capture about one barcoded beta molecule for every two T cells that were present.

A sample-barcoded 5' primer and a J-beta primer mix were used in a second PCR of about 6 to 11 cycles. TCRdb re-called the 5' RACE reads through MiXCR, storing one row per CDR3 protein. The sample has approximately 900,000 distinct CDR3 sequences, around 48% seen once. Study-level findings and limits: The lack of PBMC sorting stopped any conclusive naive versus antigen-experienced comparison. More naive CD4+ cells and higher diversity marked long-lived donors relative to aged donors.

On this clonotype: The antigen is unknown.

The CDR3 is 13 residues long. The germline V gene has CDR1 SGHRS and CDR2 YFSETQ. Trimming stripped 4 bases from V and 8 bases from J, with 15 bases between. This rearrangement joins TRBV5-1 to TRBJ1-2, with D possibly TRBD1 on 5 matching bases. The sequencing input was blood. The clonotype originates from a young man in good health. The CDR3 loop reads CASSQLAGSGYTF. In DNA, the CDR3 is TGCGCCAGCAGCCAACTGGCAGGGAGCGGCTACACCTTC. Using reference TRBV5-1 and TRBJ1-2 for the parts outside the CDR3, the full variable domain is KAGVTQTPRYLIKTRGQQVTLSCSPISGHRSVSWYQQTPGQGLQFLFEYFSETQRNKGNFPGRFSGRQFSNSRSEMNVSTLELGDSALYLCASSQLAGSGYTFGSGTRLTVV.